This T cell receptor beta chain was retrieved from a study of T cells in Graves' hyperthyroidism and ophthalmopathy. As for the study in general: It was at initial diagnosis, before any treatment, that peripheral blood was collected.

V lost 2 bases and J lost 4; bases outside the gene matches: 5. This CDR3 is built from 16 residues. CDR1 is DFQATT and CDR2 is SNEGSKA in the germline V gene (reference sequence). TCR beta CDR3 sequences were amplified from RNA transcripts. First-round RT-PCR targeting the TCR CDR3 was performed with the HTBI primer set. TCRdb re-derived calls from the multiplex PCR reads in MiXCR, one entry per CDR3 protein. The repertoire consists of approximately 490,000 distinct CDR3 sequences, with approximately 23% occurring once and the leading ten covering about half. Not enrolled were patients with uncontrolled infection, other autoimmune disease, pregnancy or lactation. Orbital computed tomography and thyroid ultrasound, together with serum TRAb and thyroxine and clinical symptoms, were used for diagnoses. In its sample, this clonotype was seen once.

The TCR comes from an older woman with Graves' ophthalmopathy. The chain has TRBV20-1 and TRBJ2-1, with 13 bases fitting TRBD2. The sequenced material came from blood. The CDR3 DNA reads TGCAGTGCTAGACCCGGGACTAGCGGGGTATACAATGAGCAGTTCTTC. It encodes CSARPGTSGVYNEQFF.